This TCR beta chain is from a study of response to subunit inactivated influenza vaccine. A single record per CDR3 protein comes from TCRdb applying MiXCR to the RT-PCR reads. Counted here are around 470,000 distinct CDR3 sequences, around 7.9% occurring once; the ten biggest clones make up about 12%. This clonotype occurred once. Its antigen is not known. This CDR3 region has 16 residues. The germline gives CDR1 LGHNA, CDR2 YSLEER. The V end lost 0 bases, the J end lost 8 bases, and 16 bases lay between the germline ends. Study conclusions and caveats: The authors suggested that few new T cells are recruited per seasonal influenza vaccination.

The sequence was collected from a man in his fifties or sixties who received an inactivated influenza vaccine. V gene TRBV4-3 combines with J gene TRBJ2-2; D unclear. The sequencing used PBMCs from blood, collected less than 30 months after vaccination. The CDR3 region has the DNA TGCGCCAGCAGCCAAGATGGGGTCGGAGCTAAAGGGGAGCTGTTTTTT. It encodes CASSQDGVGAKGELFF.